This note documents a single T cell receptor (beta chain) sequence. Here immunoSEQ multiplex PCR was the method, and the copy in TCRdb shows in-frame clones only, minus some. The top ten clones hold about 1.1% of a sample with tens of thousands of clones, around 83% of them seen once. The data stem from a study of OX40 agonist ivuxolimab in advanced cancers. Whole-study context: Ivuxolimab is a fully human IgG2 antibody that activates OX40 (CD134). Every 2 weeks, ivuxolimab was infused into the patients intravenously at between 0.01 and 10 mg/kg. Each dose-escalation patient presented with hepatocellular carcinoma, melanoma, renal cell or head and neck cancer.

Patients were ruled out by autoimmune disease history or systemic immunosuppression. The CDR3 has 16 amino acids. In germline, CDR1 is SGHRS, CDR2 YFSETQ. V gave up 0 bases and J gave up 2 bases; unmatched junction bases: 7. This specimen was CD4+ or CD8+ T cells sorted from blood, taken in a trial of the OX40 agonist ivuxolimab. The chain combines TRBV5-1 with TRBJ2-5; 7 bases agree with TRBD1. This TCR derives from an adult with an advanced solid tumor such as melanoma, head and neck, liver or kidney cancer. In DNA, the CDR3 is TGCGCCAGCAGCTTGGGGGACAGCACTCATCAAGAGACCCAGTACTTC. Amino acids: CASSLGDSTHQETQYF. The whole variable domain, remainder taken from reference TRBV5-1 and TRBJ2-5, is KAGVTQTPRYLIKTRGQQVTLSCSPISGHRSVSWYQQTPGQGLQFLFEYFSETQRNKGNFPGRFSGRQFSNSRSEMNVSTLELGDSALYLCASSLGDSTHQETQYFGPGTRLLVL.